The entry that follows covers one T cell receptor beta chain sequence. Here immunoSEQ multiplex PCR was the method, and the copy in TCRdb shows in-frame clones only, minus some. The table has fewer than 130,000 clones, approximately 90% seen once; the top ten hold about 3%. This entry comes from a study of T cell changes during pregnancy in multiple sclerosis. V lost 0 bases and J 4 bases, leaving 9 bases between the germline ends. CDR3 length: 15 residues. CDR1 and CDR2 from the germline V gene are MGHRA and YSYEKL. V is TRBV4-1 and J is TRBJ1-4; unclear D gene. The sequences come from peripheral blood, collected after pregnancy. This TCR derives from a female donor with multiple sclerosis, enrolled in a pregnancy study. The CDR3 DNA reads as TGCGCCAGCAGCCAAGATATGGGAGGTAATGAAAAACTGTTTTTT. It codes for CASSQDMGGNEKLFF.